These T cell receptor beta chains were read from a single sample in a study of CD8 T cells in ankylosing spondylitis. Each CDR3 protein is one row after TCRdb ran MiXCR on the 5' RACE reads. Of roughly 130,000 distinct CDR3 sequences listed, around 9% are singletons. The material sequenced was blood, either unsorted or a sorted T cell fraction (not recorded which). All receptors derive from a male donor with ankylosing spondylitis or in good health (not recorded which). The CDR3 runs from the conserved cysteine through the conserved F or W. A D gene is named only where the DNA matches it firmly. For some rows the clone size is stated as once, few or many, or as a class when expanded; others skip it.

CDR3nt: TGCAGCGCCGCGCAGTTCTCCTACAATGAGCAGTTCTTC
CDR3aa: CSAAQFSYNEQFF
d_gene: NA
j_gene: TRBJ2-1
abundance: few
v_gene: TRBV29-1

CDR3nt: TGTGCCAGCAGTGAGGGCCGACACTCGTGGGATGAGCAGTTCTTC
CDR3aa: CASSEGRHSWDEQFF
d_gene: NA
j_gene: TRBJ2-1
abundance: few
v_gene: TRBV28

CDR3nt: TGTGCCAGCAGCCTAGCGGGAGGGAACAATGAGCAGTTCTTC
CDR3aa: CASSLAGGNNEQFF
d_gene: TRBD2
j_gene: TRBJ2-1
abundance: NA
v_gene: TRBV7-3

CDR3nt: TGTGCCAGCAGCAGGACTAGCGGGAGTTTGTACGAGCAGTACTTC
CDR3aa: CASSRTSGSLYEQYF
d_gene: TRBD2
j_gene: TRBJ2-7
abundance: NA
v_gene: TRBV28

CDR3nt: TGTGCCAGCAGCCCTAGCAGAAGAAATTCACCCCTCCACTTT
CDR3aa: CASSPSRRNSPLHF
d_gene: NA
j_gene: TRBJ1-6
abundance: many
v_gene: TRBV7-4

CDR3nt: TGCGCCAGCAGCCCCGGACTAGTTTTCGACAATGAGCAGTTCTTC
CDR3aa: CASSPGLVFDNEQFF
d_gene: TRBD2
j_gene: TRBJ2-1
abundance: many
v_gene: TRBV5-1

CDR3nt: TGTGCCAGCAGCTCACAAAGGACAGGGGGCTCCTACGAGCAGTACTTC
CDR3aa: CASSSQRTGGSYEQYF
d_gene: TRBD1
j_gene: TRBJ2-7
abundance: many
v_gene: TRBV7-2

CDR3nt: TGTGCCAGCAGGCCAGCGGGGGGCGGTTACGAGCAGTACTTC
CDR3aa: CASRPAGGGYEQYF
d_gene: TRBD2
j_gene: TRBJ2-7
abundance: NA
v_gene: TRBV6-1

CDR3nt: TGCAGCGTTGAACCCCGGGACAACACGAACACCGGGGAGCTGTTTTTT
CDR3aa: CSVEPRDNTNTGELFF
d_gene: NA
j_gene: TRBJ2-2
abundance: few
v_gene: TRBV29-1

CDR3nt: TGTGCCACCAGCGGTGCGGGAGATATCGATGAGCAGTTCTTC
CDR3aa: CATSGAGDIDEQFF
d_gene: TRBD2
j_gene: TRBJ2-1
abundance: many
v_gene: TRBV15

CDR3nt: TGCAGTGCTAGAGATTTGGCGGGATCATTTAGCACAGATACGCAGTATTTT
CDR3aa: CSARDLAGSFSTDTQYF
d_gene: NA
j_gene: TRBJ2-3
abundance: many
v_gene: TRBV20-1

CDR3nt: TGTGCCAGCTCACCTCCGGAGCCCCCCTACGAGCAGTACTTC
CDR3aa: CASSPPEPPYEQYF
d_gene: NA
j_gene: TRBJ2-7
abundance: many
v_gene: TRBV18

CDR3nt: TGCGCCAGCAGCTTTGTACTAGCGGGCCTCTACGAGCAGTACTTC
CDR3aa: CASSFVLAGLYEQYF
d_gene: TRBD2
j_gene: TRBJ2-7
abundance: NA
v_gene: TRBV5-1

CDR3nt: TGCAGCGTTTCCGGGACAGGGGGCTACGAGCAGTACTTC
CDR3aa: CSVSGTGGYEQYF
d_gene: TRBD1
j_gene: TRBJ2-7
abundance: few
v_gene: TRBV29-1

CDR3nt: TGCAGCGTGACAGGGTGGAGCGGGGAGCTGTTTTTT
CDR3aa: CSVTGWSGELFF
d_gene: TRBD1
j_gene: TRBJ2-2
abundance: many
v_gene: TRBV29-1

CDR3nt: TGTGCCAGCAGTTACTCTATCGAAAACATTCAGTACTTC
CDR3aa: CASSYSIENIQYF
d_gene: NA
j_gene: TRBJ2-4
abundance: few
v_gene: TRBV6-2/TRBV6-3

CDR3nt: TGCAGTGCTATGAGAAGAAGCTCCTACAATGAGCAGTTCTTC
CDR3aa: CSAMRRSSYNEQFF
d_gene: NA
j_gene: TRBJ2-1
abundance: many
v_gene: TRBV20-1

CDR3nt: TGTGCCAGCAGCTTAGTAGGACAGGGGAGCGTTAACGAGCAGTACTTC
CDR3aa: CASSLVGQGSVNEQYF
d_gene: TRBD1
j_gene: TRBJ2-7
abundance: many
v_gene: TRBV7-2

CDR3nt: TGTGCCAGCAGTTTCGGAACTAGCGGGAGCTTTGAGCAGTACTTC
CDR3aa: CASSFGTSGSFEQYF
d_gene: TRBD2
j_gene: TRBJ2-7
abundance: many
v_gene: TRBV12-3/TRBV12-4

CDR3nt: TGTGCCAGCAGCTTAGGTACAGTTTCTATGTTTGAGCAGTTCTTC
CDR3aa: CASSLGTVSMFEQFF
d_gene: NA
j_gene: TRBJ2-1
abundance: many
v_gene: TRBV7-8

CDR3nt: TGTGCCAGCAGCCGCCAGCAGGGTTGGGAGACCCAGTACTTC
CDR3aa: CASSRQQGWETQYF
d_gene: NA
j_gene: TRBJ2-5
abundance: few
v_gene: TRBV3-1

CDR3nt: TGTGCCAGCAGCAGGACAGGGGGCTACACTGAAGCTTTCTTT
CDR3aa: CASSRTGGYTEAFF
d_gene: TRBD1
j_gene: TRBJ1-1
abundance: few
v_gene: TRBV12-3/TRBV12-4